This T cell receptor (beta chain) was documented in a study of response to subunit inactivated influenza vaccine. Study-wide results and caveats: It was suggested by the authors that few new T cells are recruited by each seasonal influenza vaccination.

V lost 5 bases to trimming and J lost 3 bases, with 11 bases between them. The CDR3 sequence is 13 residues long. Germline V gene lookup returns CDR1 SGHTA and CDR2 FQGNSA. About this clonotype itself: The target antigen is unknown.

TCRdb fed the RT-PCR reads into MiXCR, producing one record per CDR3 protein. The data hold more than 600,000 distinct CDR3 sequences, with about 18% observed a single time. V gene TRBV7-2 combines with J gene TRBJ2-7; no definite D call. The material was PBMCs from blood, obtained roughly 5 days after vaccination. The TCR originated in a man over 45 who received an inactivated influenza vaccine. In DNA, the CDR3 is TGTGCCAGCAGCCGAGGACCGTACTACGAGCAGTACTTC. This translates into CASSRGPYYEQYF. The full variable domain, completed using reference TRBV7-2 and TRBJ2-7, is GAGVSQSPSNKVTEKGKDVELRCDPISGHTALYWYRQSLGQGLEFLIYFQGNSAPDKSGLPSDRFSAERTGGSVSTLTIQRTQQEDSAVYLCASSRGPYYEQYFGPGTRLTVT.